This T cell receptor delta chain was recovered during a study of gamma-delta T cells after stem cell transplantation. By share, this clone counts as medium-sized (0.01 to 0.1%). With CATT, TCRdb re-called clones from the RT-PCR reads. The repertoire holds 2,000 to 2,500 delta-chain clones, with less than 35% as singletons. The ends lost 1 base at V and 3 bases at J; junction bases unmatched: 13. Germline assignment: CDR1 GEAIGNYY and CDR2 EKD. The CDR3 sequence is 19 residues long. The receptor's source is a human donor. It is not recorded whose cells these are; they may come from a transplant donor. The chain is built from TRDV2 and TRDJ1, with 13 positions matching TRDD3. Sequenced material: gamma-delta T cells. This CDR3 reads CACDTIRTGGYEGPDKLIF. CDR3 DNA sequence: TGTGCCTGTGACACGATTCGTACTGGGGGATACGAGGGGCCCGATAAACTCATCTTT.